This T cell receptor (beta chain) was observed in a study of T cells in Graves' hyperthyroidism and ophthalmopathy. Regarding the study as a whole: In blood, most of the thyroid clonotypes expanded above 0.001 were also present.

For Graves' hyperthyroidism to be stable, ophthalmopathy could not progress within 18 months. Investigators excluded patients with uncontrolled infection, other autoimmune disease, pregnancy or lactation. RNA transcripts gave rise to amplified TCR beta CDR3 regions. HTBI primers were used for first-round RT-PCR of the TCR CDR3. TCRdb re-called the multiplex PCR reads with MiXCR, one entry per CDR3 protein. The profile covers 500,000 to 600,000 distinct CDR3 sequences, with roughly 50% appearing a single time and more than 7.5% taken by the ten largest. As to this clonotype: As yet, its antigen is unknown.

CDR1 is MNHNS and CDR2 is SASEGT in the germline V gene. V lost 5 bases and J lost 14, with 19 bases in between. The CDR3 is 13 amino acids. The receptor comes from a woman between 18 and 29 years old with Graves' hyperthyroidism. What was sequenced was peripheral blood or thyroid tissue (not recorded which). The gene calls are TRBV6-1 and TRBJ1-5; D not certain. CDR3 amino acids: CASSYMAGAYEHF. The CDR3 DNA is TGTGCCAGCAGTTACATGGCGGGAGCCTACGAGCATTTT.